This T cell receptor beta chain was sequenced during a study of tumor-infiltrating lymphocytes in primary liver carcinoma. Study-level information: Tumor lesions were T1-T3 N0M0 and spanned roughly 4 to 10 cm.

Study outcomes and limitations: Researchers found tumor-adjacent and tumor-blood pairs overlapped less than tumor region pairs.

With 1 base removed from V and 2 bases from J, the gap between germline ends came to 10 bases. CDR3 length: 16 amino acids. From germline, CDR1 is SGHDT and CDR2 YYEEEE. Each 20-30 mg portion of unsorted bulk tissue served as the source for co-extraction of RNA and DNA. Each participant had primary liver carcinoma, and surgical resection was the treatment. Reverse transcription of roughly 0.5 ug total RNA with a constant-region primer produced TCR beta cDNA. Generation of the TCR beta libraries relied on three nested multiplex PCR rounds using slightly modified ARM-PCR. The opening two PCR rounds, around 9 cycles each, paired TRBV1-TRBV30 forward primers with a C-beta reverse primer. TCRdb called the multiplex PCR reads again in MiXCR, with one record for every CDR3 protein. In the table there are 85,000 to 100,000 distinct CDR3 sequences, around 68% of which are singletons. To note about this clonotype: The antigen remains undetermined.

The TCR was taken from a man in his forties or fifties with primary liver carcinoma and hepatitis B virus infection. Sequencing was done on a sample of tumor-adjacent normal liver tissue. V is TRBV5-6 and J is TRBJ2-6; D not resolved. The CDR3 loop is CASSLLGVAGANVLTF. The CDR3 nucleotides read TGTGCCAGCAGCTTGCTCGGTGTCGCTGGGGCCAACGTCCTGACTTTC. Supplemented by reference TRBV5-6 and TRBJ2-6, the full variable domain reads DAGVTQSPTHLIKTRGQQVTLRCSPKSGHDTVSWYQQALGQGPQFIFQYYEEEERQRGNFPDRFSGHQFPNYSSELNVNALLLGDSALYLCASSLLGVAGANVLTFGAGSRLTVL.